Listed below are T cell receptor beta chains from one sample, sequenced in a study of vaccination and CD4 T cells after COVID-19. The antigens for these receptors are not known. TCRdb passed the PCR reads through MiXCR, listing each CDR3 protein once. The data contain approximately 12,000 distinct CDR3 sequences, roughly two fifths of them singletons. The material sequenced was cultured CD4+ T cells from blood. These receptors were collected from a human donor with COVID-19. Both conserved end residues are part of each CDR3. A D gene is named only where the DNA matches it firmly. The size of a clone is reported for some rows only, either as once, few or many, or as a class for expanded clones.

CDR3: CASSLAQGRANNSPLHF; DNA: TGCGCCAGCAGCTTGGCCCAAGGACGGGCGAATAATTCACCCCTCCACTTT; V: TRBV5-1; J: TRBJ1-6; size: few; D: .
CDR3: CASTQKGTPNEQFF; DNA: TGTGCCAGCACCCAAAAGGGAACCCCCAATGAGCAGTTCTTC; V: TRBV7-9; J: TRBJ2-1; size: .; D: .
CDR3: CAWRYRGGTGELFF; DNA: TGTGCCTGGAGGTACAGAGGGGGGACCGGGGAGCTGTTTTTT; V: TRBV30; J: TRBJ2-2; size: .; D: .
CDR3: CASSYWQQETQYF; DNA: TGTGCCAGCAGTTACTGGCAGCAAGAGACCCAGTACTTC; V: TRBV6-5; J: TRBJ2-5; size: .; D: .
CDR3: CASSRDRGPITGELFF; DNA: TGTGCCAGCAGCAGGGATAGGGGACCGATCACCGGGGAGCTGTTTTTT; V: TRBV6-2/TRBV6-3; J: TRBJ2-2; size: .; D: .
CDR3: CSATTGAGNQPQHF; DNA: TGCAGTGCTACGACAGGGGCCGGTAATCAGCCCCAGCATTTT; V: TRBV20-1; J: TRBJ1-5; size: .; D: TRBD1
CDR3: CASSLRPAMNTEAFF; DNA: TGTGCCAGCAGCTTGCGGCCGGCCATGAACACTGAAGCTTTCTTT; V: TRBV7-3; J: TRBJ1-1; size: .; D: .
CDR3: CASSYGGQGTSPLHF; DNA: TGTGCCAGCAGTTACGGGGGACAGGGGACTTCACCCCTCCACTTT; V: TRBV6-2/TRBV6-3; J: TRBJ1-6; size: few; D: TRBD1
CDR3: CASSPRLAGHTDTQYF; DNA: TGTGCCAGCTCACCAAGACTAGCGGGGCATACAGATACGCAGTATTTT; V: TRBV18; J: TRBJ2-3; size: .; D: TRBD2
CDR3: CASSSGQSSYNEQFF; DNA: TGTGCCAGCAGTTCGGGGCAGAGCTCCTACAATGAGCAGTTCTTC; V: TRBV7-2; J: TRBJ2-1; size: .; D: .
CDR3: CASRLRQGSAETQYF; DNA: TGTGCCAGCAGGCTTCGACAGGGTTCCGCGGAGACCCAGTACTTC; V: TRBV6-1; J: TRBJ2-5; size: .; D: TRBD1
CDR3: CASSPYGTSGDNEQFF; DNA: TGTGCCAGCAGCCCGTACGGGACTAGCGGGGACAATGAGCAGTTCTTC; V: TRBV6-2/TRBV6-3; J: TRBJ2-1; size: .; D: TRBD2
CDR3: CASSLDTTGGAHGYTF; DNA: TGCGCCAGCAGCTTGGATACGACAGGGGGCGCGCATGGCTACACCTTC; V: TRBV5-1; J: TRBJ1-2; size: .; D: TRBD1